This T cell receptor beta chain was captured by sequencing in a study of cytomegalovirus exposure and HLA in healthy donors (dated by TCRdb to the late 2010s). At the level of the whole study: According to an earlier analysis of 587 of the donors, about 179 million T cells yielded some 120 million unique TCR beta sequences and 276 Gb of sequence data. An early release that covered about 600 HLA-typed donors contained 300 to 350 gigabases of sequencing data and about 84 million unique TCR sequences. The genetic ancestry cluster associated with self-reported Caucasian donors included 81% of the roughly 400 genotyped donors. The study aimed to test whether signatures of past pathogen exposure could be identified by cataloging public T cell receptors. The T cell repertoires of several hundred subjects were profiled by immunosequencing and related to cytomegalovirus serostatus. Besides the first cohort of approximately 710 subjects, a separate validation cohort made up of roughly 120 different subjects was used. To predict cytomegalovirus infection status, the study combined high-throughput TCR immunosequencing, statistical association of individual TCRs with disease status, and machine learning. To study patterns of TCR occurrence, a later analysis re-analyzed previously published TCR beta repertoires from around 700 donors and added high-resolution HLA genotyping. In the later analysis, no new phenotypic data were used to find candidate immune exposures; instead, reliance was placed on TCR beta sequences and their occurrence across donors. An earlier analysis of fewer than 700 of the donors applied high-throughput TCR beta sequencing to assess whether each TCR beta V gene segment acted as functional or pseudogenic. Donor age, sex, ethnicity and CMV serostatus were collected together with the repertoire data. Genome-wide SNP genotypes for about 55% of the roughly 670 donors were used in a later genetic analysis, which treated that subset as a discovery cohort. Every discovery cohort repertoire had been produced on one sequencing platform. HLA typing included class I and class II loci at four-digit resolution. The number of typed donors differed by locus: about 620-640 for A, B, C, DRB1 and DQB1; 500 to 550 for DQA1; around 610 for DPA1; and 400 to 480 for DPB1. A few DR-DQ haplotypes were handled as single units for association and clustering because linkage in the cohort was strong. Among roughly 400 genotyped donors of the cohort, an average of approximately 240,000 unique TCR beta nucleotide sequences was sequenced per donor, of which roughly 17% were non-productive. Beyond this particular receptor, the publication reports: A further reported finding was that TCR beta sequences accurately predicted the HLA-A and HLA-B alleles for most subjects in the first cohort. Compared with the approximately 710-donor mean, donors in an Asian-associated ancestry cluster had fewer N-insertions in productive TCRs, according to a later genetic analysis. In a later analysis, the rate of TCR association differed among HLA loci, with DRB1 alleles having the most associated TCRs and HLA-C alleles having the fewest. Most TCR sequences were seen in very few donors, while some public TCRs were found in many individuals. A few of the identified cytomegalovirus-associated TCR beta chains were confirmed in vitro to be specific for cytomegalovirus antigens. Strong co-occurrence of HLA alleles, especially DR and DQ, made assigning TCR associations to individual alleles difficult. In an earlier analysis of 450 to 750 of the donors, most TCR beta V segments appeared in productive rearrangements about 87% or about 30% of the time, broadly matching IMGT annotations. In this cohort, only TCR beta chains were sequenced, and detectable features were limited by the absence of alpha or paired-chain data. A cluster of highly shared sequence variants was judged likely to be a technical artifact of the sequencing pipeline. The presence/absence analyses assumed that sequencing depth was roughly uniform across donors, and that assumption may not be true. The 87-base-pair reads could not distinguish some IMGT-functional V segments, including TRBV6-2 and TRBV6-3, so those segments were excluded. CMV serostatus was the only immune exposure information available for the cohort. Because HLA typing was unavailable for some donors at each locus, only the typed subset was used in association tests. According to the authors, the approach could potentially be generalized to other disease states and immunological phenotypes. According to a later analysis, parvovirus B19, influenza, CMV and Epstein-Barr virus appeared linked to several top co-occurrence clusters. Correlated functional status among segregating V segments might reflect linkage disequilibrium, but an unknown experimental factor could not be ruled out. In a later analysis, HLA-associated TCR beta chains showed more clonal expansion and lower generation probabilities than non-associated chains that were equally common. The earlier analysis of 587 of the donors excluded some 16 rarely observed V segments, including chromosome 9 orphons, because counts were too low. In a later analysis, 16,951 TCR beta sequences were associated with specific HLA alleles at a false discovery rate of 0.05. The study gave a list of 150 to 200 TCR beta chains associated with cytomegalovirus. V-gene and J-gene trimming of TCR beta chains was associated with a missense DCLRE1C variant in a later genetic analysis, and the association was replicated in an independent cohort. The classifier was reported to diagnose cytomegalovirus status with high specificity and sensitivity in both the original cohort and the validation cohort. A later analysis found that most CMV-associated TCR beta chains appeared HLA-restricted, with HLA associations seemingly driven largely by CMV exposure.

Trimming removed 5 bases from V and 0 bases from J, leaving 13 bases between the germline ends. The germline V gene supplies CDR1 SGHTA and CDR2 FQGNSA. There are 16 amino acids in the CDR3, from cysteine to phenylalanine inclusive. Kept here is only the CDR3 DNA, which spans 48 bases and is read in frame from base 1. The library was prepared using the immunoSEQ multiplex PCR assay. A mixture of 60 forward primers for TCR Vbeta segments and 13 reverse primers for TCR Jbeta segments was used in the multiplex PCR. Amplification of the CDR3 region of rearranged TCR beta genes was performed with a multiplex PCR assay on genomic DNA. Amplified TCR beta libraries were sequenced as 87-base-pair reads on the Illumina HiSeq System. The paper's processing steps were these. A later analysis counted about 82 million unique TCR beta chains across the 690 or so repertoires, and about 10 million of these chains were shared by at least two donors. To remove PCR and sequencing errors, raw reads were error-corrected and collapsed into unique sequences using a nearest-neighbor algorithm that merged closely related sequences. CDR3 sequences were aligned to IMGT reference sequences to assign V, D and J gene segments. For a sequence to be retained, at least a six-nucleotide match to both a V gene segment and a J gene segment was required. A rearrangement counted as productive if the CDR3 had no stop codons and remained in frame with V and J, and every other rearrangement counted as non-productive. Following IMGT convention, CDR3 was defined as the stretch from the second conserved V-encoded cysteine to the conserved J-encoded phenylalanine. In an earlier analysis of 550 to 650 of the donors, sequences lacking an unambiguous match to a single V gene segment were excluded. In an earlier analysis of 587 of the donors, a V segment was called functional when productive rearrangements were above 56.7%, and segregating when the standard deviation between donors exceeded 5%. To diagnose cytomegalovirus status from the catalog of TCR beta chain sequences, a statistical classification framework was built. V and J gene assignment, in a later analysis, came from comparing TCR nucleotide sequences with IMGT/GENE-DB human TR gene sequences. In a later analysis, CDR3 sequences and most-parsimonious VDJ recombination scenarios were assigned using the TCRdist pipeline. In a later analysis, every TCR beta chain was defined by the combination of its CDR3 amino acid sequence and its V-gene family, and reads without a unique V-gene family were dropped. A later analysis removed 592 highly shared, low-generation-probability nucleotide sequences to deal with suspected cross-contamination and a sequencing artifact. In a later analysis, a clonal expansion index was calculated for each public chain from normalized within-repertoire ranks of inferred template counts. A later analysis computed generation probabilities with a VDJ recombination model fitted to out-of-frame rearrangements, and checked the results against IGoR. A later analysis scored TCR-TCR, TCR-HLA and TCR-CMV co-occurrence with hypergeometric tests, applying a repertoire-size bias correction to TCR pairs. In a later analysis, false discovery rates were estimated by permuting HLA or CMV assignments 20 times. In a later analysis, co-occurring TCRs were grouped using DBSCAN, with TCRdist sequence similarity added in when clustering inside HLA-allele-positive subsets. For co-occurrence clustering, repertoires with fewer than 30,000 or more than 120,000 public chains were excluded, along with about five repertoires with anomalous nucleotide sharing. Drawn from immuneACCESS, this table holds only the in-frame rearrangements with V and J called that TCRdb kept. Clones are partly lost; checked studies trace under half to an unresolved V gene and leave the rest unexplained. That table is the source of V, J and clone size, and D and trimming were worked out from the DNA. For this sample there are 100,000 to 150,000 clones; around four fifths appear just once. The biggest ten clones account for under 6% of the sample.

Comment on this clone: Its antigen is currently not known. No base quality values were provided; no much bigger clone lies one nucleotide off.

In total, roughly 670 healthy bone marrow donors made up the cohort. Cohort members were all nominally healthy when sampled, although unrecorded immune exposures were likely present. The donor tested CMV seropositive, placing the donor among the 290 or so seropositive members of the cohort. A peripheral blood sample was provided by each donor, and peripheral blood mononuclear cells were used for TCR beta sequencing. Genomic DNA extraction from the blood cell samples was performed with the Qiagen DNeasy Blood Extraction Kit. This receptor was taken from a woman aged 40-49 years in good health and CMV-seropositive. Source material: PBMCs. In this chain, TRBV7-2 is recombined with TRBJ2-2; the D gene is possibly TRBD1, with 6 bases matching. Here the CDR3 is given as CASSPVGGANTGELFF. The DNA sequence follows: TGTGCCAGCAGCCCGGTTGGGGGCGCGAACACCGGGGAGCTGTTTTTT. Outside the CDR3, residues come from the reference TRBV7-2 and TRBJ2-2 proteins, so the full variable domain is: GAGVSQSPSNKVTEKGKDVELRCDPISGHTALYWYRQSLGQGLEFLIYFQGNSAPDKSGLPSDRFSAERTGGSVSTLTIQRTQQEDSAVYLCASSPVGGANTGELFFGEGSRLTVL.